The present T cell receptor (beta chain) was sequenced within a study of blood T cell repertoires in COVID-19. Looking at the study overall: From the United States, Italy and Spain came samples of acute and convalescent COVID-19. PBMCs, B-cell-depleted T cells, or T cells were the source of the cDNA or gDNA that made up the material.

This CDR3 has 17 residues. Germline V gene lookup returns CDR1 WNHNN and CDR2 SYGVQD (reference sequence). J lost 6 bases, V lost 2 bases, and 13 bases had no gene match. As processed by the authors: Reference gene primers were amplified, and this amplification served to estimate nucleated cell counts. TCRdb keeps only in-frame clones here, not all; method: immunoSEQ multiplex PCR. V, J and clone size were drawn from that table, and D and trimming were deduced from the DNA. Of about 45,000 clones listed, approximately 85% are singletons. This sequence was found in a woman older than 75 with acute or convalescent COVID-19. V usage is TRBV10-1 and J usage is TRBJ2-1; 7 nucleotides align to TRBD2. Sequencing was done on a sample of peripheral blood. In DNA, the CDR3 is TGCGCCAGCAGTGAGAGGAGGGCGGGAGTTTTACCCAATGAGCAGTTCTTC. Translated: CASSERRAGVLPNEQFF.